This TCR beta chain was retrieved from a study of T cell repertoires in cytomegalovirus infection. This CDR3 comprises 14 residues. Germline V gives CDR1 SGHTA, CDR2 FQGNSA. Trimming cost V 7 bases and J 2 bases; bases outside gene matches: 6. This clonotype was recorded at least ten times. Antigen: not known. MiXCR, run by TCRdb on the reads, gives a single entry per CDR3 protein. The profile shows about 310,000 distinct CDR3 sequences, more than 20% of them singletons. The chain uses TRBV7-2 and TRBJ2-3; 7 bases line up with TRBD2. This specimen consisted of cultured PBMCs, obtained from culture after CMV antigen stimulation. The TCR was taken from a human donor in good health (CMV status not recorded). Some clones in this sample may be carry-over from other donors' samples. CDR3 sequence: CASTWGGTTDTQYF. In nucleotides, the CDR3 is TGTGCCAGCACCTGGGGGGGGACCACAGATACGCAGTATTTT.